These 28 T cell receptor beta chains were sequenced from one sample in a study of neoadjuvant anti-PD-1 for oral cavity cancer. This table comes from immunoSEQ multiplex PCR, and its TCRdb copy is limited to in-frame clones, with some not included. The table lists 7,000 to 7,500 clones, around 48% of them singletons. The material was tumor tissue, obtained before nivolumab (anti-PD-1) treatment. All receptors come from a person between 35 and 79 years old with oral cavity squamous cell carcinoma.

The genes are TRBV30 and TRBJ1-5; D is unclear. Trimming pared 0 bases from V and 4 bases from J, leaving 13 bases between. Germline V lookup: CDR1 GTSNPN, CDR2 SVGIG (reference sequence). The CDR3 contains 15 residues. The CDR3 DNA reads TGTGCCTGGAGTGTAACGGGTACAGCTAATCAGCCCCAGCATTTT. Translation: CAWSVTGTANQPQHF.

A few counts support this clone. V and J are TRBV5-4 and TRBJ2-2; D may correspond to TRBD1 or TRBD2 (5 bases each). Trimming shortened V by 7 bases and J by 6 bases, and 13 bases separated the two germline ends. The CDR3 is made up of 13 amino acids. Per germline, CDR1 SGHNT and CDR2 YYREEE (reference sequence). The DNA for the CDR3 is TGTGCCAGCCGACGGGGCATGGCCGGGGAGCTGTTTTTT. This translates into CASRRGMAGELFF.

V usage is TRBV9 and J usage is TRBJ2-2; TRBD2 matches 8 bases. The CDR3 extends over 16 amino acids. J was trimmed by 8 bases and V by 0 bases; bases with no gene match: 9. Germline V gene sequence: CDR1 SGDLS, CDR2 YYNGEE. This chain's CDR3 is CASSVGGAGVSGELFF. The CDR3 region has the DNA TGTGCCAGCAGCGTAGGTGGAGCGGGAGTATCTGGGGAGCTGTTTTTT.

This rearrangement joins TRBV11-3 to TRBJ2-1, with D uncertain. Trimming cost V 5 bases and J 8 bases, with 7 bases left between them. CDR3 length equals 11 residues. Per germline, CDR1 SGHNT and CDR2 YENEEA. As DNA, the CDR3 is TGTGCCAGCAGCCCCGGGCATGAGCAGTTCTTC. It yields the protein CASSPGHEQFF. Drawing the rest from reference TRBV11-3 and TRBJ2-1, the complete variable domain is EAGVVQSPRYKIIEKKQPVAFWCNPISGHNTLYWYLQNLGQGPELLIRYENEEAVDDSQLPKDRFSAERLKGVDSTLKIQPAELGDSAVYLCASSPGHEQFFGPGTRLTVL.

The chain couples TRBV28 to TRBJ2-3; D not resolved. V was pared by 5 bases and J by 0 bases, with 15 bases between. Germline V gives CDR1 MDHEN, CDR2 SYDVKM. The CDR3 extends over 16 amino acids. The chain's CDR3 is CASSPAAKTSTDTQYF. CDR3 DNA sequence: TGTGCCAGCAGTCCCGCGGCTAAAACCAGCACAGATACGCAGTATTTT.

The gene calls are TRBV10-3 and TRBJ2-5; no reliable D call. Trimming took 3 bases from V and 3 from J, leaving 5 bases between them. Germline CDR1 and CDR2: ENHRY and SYGVKD. The CDR3 sequence is 12 residues long. The CDR3 sequence: CAISDGEETQYF. The CDR3 DNA reads as TGTGCCATCAGTGATGGGGAAGAGACCCAGTACTTC.

This clone was seen only a few times. This chain joins TRBV2 and TRBJ1-5, with D uncertain. CDR1 and CDR2 from the germline V gene are SNHLY and FYNNEI. This CDR3 is 12 amino acids long. Deletions cut 6 bases from V and 1 base from J, with 4 bases between. This CDR3 reads CASRGSNQPQHF. As DNA, the CDR3 is TGTGCCAGCAGGGGGAGCAATCAGCCCCAGCATTTT.

This sequence joins TRBV11-2 and TRBJ2-7; 12 nucleotides match TRBD2. V was pared by 1 base and J by 2 bases, with 9 bases of the junction left unmatched. Germline CDR1 and CDR2: SGHAT and FQNNGV. This CDR3 spans 18 amino acids. CDR3 region: CASSLVALAGGTPYEQYF. Here the CDR3 DNA reads TGTGCCAGCAGCTTAGTGGCACTAGCGGGAGGAACACCCTACGAGCAGTACTTC.

The chain employs TRBV6-1 and TRBJ1-1; D gene unclear. Trimming took off 6 bases at V and 0 bases at J, with 8 bases between the two ends. This CDR3 is 13 amino acids long. Looked up from germline, CDR1 is MNHNS and CDR2 is SASEGT. The chain's CDR3 is CASRQSLNTEAFF. The CDR3 DNA reads as TGTGCCAGCAGACAGTCCTTGAACACTGAAGCTTTCTTT.

This rearrangement joins TRBV5-1 to TRBJ1-1; D possibly corresponds to TRBD1 (6 bases). Trimming cost V 2 bases and J 7 bases, with 12 bases left between them. Germline CDR1 SGHRS, CDR2 YFSETQ. There are 13 residues in the CDR3. CDR3 sequence: CASSFSGESEAFF. As DNA, the CDR3 is TGCGCCAGCAGCTTTTCAGGGGAGAGTGAAGCTTTCTTT.

This clone occurred a few times. The chain joins TRBV28 to TRBJ1-2; D remains unclear. CDR1 MDHEN and CDR2 SYDVKM come from the germline V gene. The CDR3 is made up of 14 amino acids. V was trimmed by 1 base and J by 1 base, leaving 7 bases between them. CDR3 amino acids: CASSLLGSNYGYTF. In DNA form, the CDR3 reads TGTGCCAGCAGTTTATTGGGGAGTAACTATGGCTACACCTTC.

The chain is built from TRBV6-1 and TRBJ2-7, with TRBD2 matching over 14 bases. V gave up 6 bases and J gave up 7 bases; unmatched junction bases: 5. The CDR3 loop spans 14 amino acids. Germline V lookup: CDR1 MNHNS, CDR2 SASEGT. The CDR3 nucleotides read TGTGCCAGCAGAACCGGGACTAGCGGGAGAGAGCAGTACTTC. This codes for CASRTGTSGREQYF.

By its share, this clone is medium-sized. The chain employs TRBV6-5 and TRBJ1-2; D perhaps matches TRBD1 (5 bases). The CDR3 runs to 12 residues. Germline CDR1 and CDR2: MNHEY and SVGAGI. V lost 11 bases to trimming and J lost 0 bases, with 10 bases between them. The CDR3, as DNA: TGTGCCGTTGGGGGAGCTAACTATGGCTACACCTTC. Its translation: CAVGGANYGYTF.

This clone has more than one count but fewer than ten. The chain recombines TRBV7-8 with TRBJ1-5; the match to TRBD1 covers 8 bases. V was clipped by 5 bases and J by 6 bases; unmatched bases: 9. The CDR3 length is 15 residues. Germline V gives CDR1 SGHVS, CDR2 FQNEAQ. The CDR3 sequence is CASSLGQGAVQPQHF. The CDR3 DNA is TGTGCCAGCAGCCTGGGGCAGGGGGCGGTTCAGCCCCAGCATTTT.

This clone was seen only once. The V call is TRBV7-6, the J call TRBJ2-2; 13 bases are shared with TRBD2. After removal of 4 bases from V and 6 bases from J, the junction contained 5 bases not matched to a gene. CDR1 and CDR2 (germline): SGHVS, FNYEAQ. The length of the CDR3 is 16 residues. CDR3 sequence reads: CASSSGTSGTAGELFF. The CDR3 coding sequence is TGTGCCAGCAGCTCCGGGACTAGCGGGACAGCCGGGGAGCTGTTTTTT.

The rearrangement links TRBV6-6 to TRBJ2-7; no reliable D call. Germline CDR1 is MNHNY and CDR2 is SVGAGI (reference sequence). The CDR3 has 11 residues. V was cut by 5 bases and J by 3 bases, with 5 bases left in between. CDR3 in amino acids: CASSPLYEQYF. The CDR3, as DNA: TGTGCCAGCAGTCCTCTCTACGAGCAGTACTTC.

By share of the sample, this clone is medium-sized. The genes are TRBV9 and TRBJ2-2; D gene ambiguous. V shed 1 base and J shed 1 base, with 8 bases lying between them. Germline CDR1 reads SGDLS; CDR2 reads YYNGEE. CDR3 size: 15 residues. The CDR3 DNA reads TGTGCCAGCAGCGTATCTCCTGAGAACACCGGGGAGCTGTTTTTT. This encodes CASSVSPENTGELFF.

The genes are TRBV5-5 and TRBJ1-2, with a possible D match to TRBD1 (5 bases). Germline CDR1 SGHKS, CDR2 YYEKEE (reference sequence). Trimming pared 5 bases from V and 6 bases from J, leaving 17 bases between. The length of the CDR3 is 14 residues. In DNA, the CDR3 is TGTGCCAGCAGTCTTGGTGGCGGGACGAATGGCTACACCTTC. Protein product: CASSLGGGTNGYTF.

The sample holds a few counts of this clone. CDR3 DNA sequence: TGCGCCAGCAGCGGGGAGGGACAGGGGGCGCGGGCTGAAGCTTTCTTT. This translates into CASSGEGQGARAEAFF. The chain links TRBV5-1 to TRBJ1-1, with 12 positions matching TRBD1. CDR3 length equals 16 residues. Trimming took 4 bases from V and 6 from J; bases not matched to a gene: 10. CDR1 and CDR2 from the germline V gene are SGHRS and YFSETQ. Together with reference TRBV5-1 and TRBJ1-1, the CDR3 gives the full variable domain: KAGVTQTPRYLIKTRGQQVTLSCSPISGHRSVSWYQQTPGQGLQFLFEYFSETQRNKGNFPGRFSGRQFSNSRSEMNVSTLELGDSALYLCASSGEGQGARAEAFFGQGTRLTVV.

The chain uses TRBV7-6 and TRBJ2-7; D is undetermined. This CDR3 comprises 13 residues. The germline V gene has CDR1 SGHVS and CDR2 FNYEAQ. V was clipped by 0 bases and J by 0 bases, with 3 bases between them. This CDR3 reads CASSLAGSYEQYF. CDR3 bases: TGTGCCAGCAGCTTAGCGGGCTCCTACGAGCAGTACTTC.

The CDR3 DNA reads as TGTGCCAGCAGCCAAGGCATCCGGGATAGCACAGATACGCAGTATTTT. As protein: CASSQGIRDSTDTQYF. The J gene is TRBJ2-3, the V gene TRBV14, with D tentatively TRBD2 (5 bases). The germline V gene has CDR1 SGHDN and CDR2 FVKESK. V dropped 1 base and J dropped 0 bases, with 11 bases sitting between them. The CDR3 runs 16 residues.

This clone was seen a few times. The chain combines TRBV6-5 with TRBJ2-2, with D perhaps matching TRBD2 (5 bases). The CDR3 spans 15 residues. V lost 8 bases and J 4 bases, leaving 17 bases between the germline ends. CDR1 is MNHEY, CDR2 SVGAGI, per germline. DNA for the CDR3: TGTGCCAGCTCGCCTGGTAACGAGGGCACCGGGGAGCTGTTTTTT. This codes for CASSPGNEGTGELFF.

This clone is classed as medium-sized. The V gene is TRBV2, the J gene TRBJ2-3, with 7 bases fitting TRBD2. The germline gives CDR1 SNHLY, CDR2 FYNNEI. V was clipped by 8 bases and J by 0 bases; unmatched bases: 8. The CDR3 is 15 amino acids. CDR3 sequence: CASLRLAASTDTQYF. In DNA form, the CDR3 reads TGTGCCAGCTTGAGGCTAGCGGCTAGCACAGATACGCAGTATTTT.

In this sample, this clone turned up a few times. The rearrangement uses TRBV25-1 and TRBJ1-3; TRBD1 aligns across 9 bases. Germline V lookup: CDR1 MGHDK, CDR2 SYGVNS. The CDR3 length is 15 residues. V was clipped by 5 bases and J by 2 bases; unmatched bases: 4. Here the CDR3 reads CASSPGTGPGNTIYF. The DNA of the CDR3 is TGTGCCAGCAGTCCCGGGACAGGGCCTGGAAACACCATATATTTT. The full variable domain, in which reference TRBV25-1 and TRBJ1-3 provide the parts outside the CDR3, is EADIYQTPRYLVIGTGKKITLECSQTMGHDKMYWYQQDPGMELHLIHYSYGVNSTEKGDLSSESTVSRIRTEHFPLTLESARPSHTSQYLCASSPGTGPGNTIYFGEGSWLTVV.

The genes are TRBV28 and TRBJ2-7; 14 bases align to TRBD2. CDR3 size: 16 residues. Germline V lookup: CDR1 MDHEN, CDR2 SYDVKM. V trimming: 3 bases; J trimming: 2 bases; junction bases outside the gene matches: 3. The CDR3 sequence: CASSLGGLAGAYEQYF. For the CDR3, the DNA is TGTGCCAGCAGTTTGGGGGGACTAGCGGGAGCCTACGAGCAGTACTTC.

V gene TRBV4-1 combines with J gene TRBJ2-2, with 7 bases that match TRBD2. This CDR3 region has 18 residues. Germline loops: CDR1 MGHRA, CDR2 YSYEKL. The V gene end was trimmed by 1 base and the J gene end by 0 bases; junction bases not matched to a gene: 8. CDR3 in amino acids: CASSQVALGGANTGELFF. The CDR3 DNA reads TGCGCCAGCAGCCAAGTCGCCCTGGGAGGGGCGAACACCGGGGAGCTGTTTTTT.

The chain's CDR3 is CASSQGTGGQNIQYF. The CDR3 coding sequence is TGCGCCAGCAGCCAAGGGACAGGGGGCCAAAACATTCAGTACTTC. The chain carries TRBV4-1 and TRBJ2-4; 11 nucleotides align to TRBD1. V shed 1 base and J 5 bases; nucleotides not matched to a gene: 1. This CDR3 region has 15 residues. Per germline, CDR1 MGHRA and CDR2 YSYEKL.

V and J are TRBV5-6 and TRBJ1-1; 9 bases map to TRBD1. In germline, CDR1 is SGHDT, CDR2 YYEEEE. Trimming cost V 2 bases and J 0 bases; bases outside gene matches: 8. This CDR3 spans 17 amino acids. The chain's CDR3 is CASSFGTGGAMNTEAFF. Here the CDR3 DNA reads TGTGCCAGCAGCTTCGGAACAGGGGGCGCCATGAACACTGAAGCTTTCTTT.